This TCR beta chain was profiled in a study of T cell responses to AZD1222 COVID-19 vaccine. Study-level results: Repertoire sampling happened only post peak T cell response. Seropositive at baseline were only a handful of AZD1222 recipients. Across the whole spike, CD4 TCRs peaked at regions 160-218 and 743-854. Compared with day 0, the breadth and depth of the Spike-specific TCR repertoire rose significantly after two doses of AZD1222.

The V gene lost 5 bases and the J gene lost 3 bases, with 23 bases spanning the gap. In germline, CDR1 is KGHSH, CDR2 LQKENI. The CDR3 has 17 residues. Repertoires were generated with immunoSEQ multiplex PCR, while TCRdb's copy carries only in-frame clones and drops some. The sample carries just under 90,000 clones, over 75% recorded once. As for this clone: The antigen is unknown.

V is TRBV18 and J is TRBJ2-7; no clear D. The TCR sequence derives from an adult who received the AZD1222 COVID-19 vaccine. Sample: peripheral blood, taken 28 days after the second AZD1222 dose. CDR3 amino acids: CASSSQRTEPTRYEQYF. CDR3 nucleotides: TGTGCCAGCTCATCTCAAAGAACTGAACCCACCCGCTACGAGCAGTACTTC.